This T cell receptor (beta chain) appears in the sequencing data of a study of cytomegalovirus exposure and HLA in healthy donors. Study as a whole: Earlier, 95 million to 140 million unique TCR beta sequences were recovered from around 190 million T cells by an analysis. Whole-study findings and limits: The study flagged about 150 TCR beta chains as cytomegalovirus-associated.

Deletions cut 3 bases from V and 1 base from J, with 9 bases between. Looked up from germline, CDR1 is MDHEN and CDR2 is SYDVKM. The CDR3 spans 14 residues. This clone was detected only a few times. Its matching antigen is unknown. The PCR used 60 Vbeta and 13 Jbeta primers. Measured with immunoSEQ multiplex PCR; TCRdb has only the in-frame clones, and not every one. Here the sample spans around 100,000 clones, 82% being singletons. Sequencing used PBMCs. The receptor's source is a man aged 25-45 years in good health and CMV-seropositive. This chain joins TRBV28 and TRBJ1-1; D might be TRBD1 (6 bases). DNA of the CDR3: TGTGCCAGCAGTTTTGCAGGGGCGAACACTGAAGCTTTCTTT. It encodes CASSFAGANTEAFF.